This T cell receptor (beta chain) was obtained from a study of regulatory T cells in long-lasting Graves disease. Construction of TCR beta libraries relied on iRepertoire HTBI primers and on Arm-PCR targeting CDR3 regions. One entry per CDR3 protein results from TCRdb running MiXCR on the multiplex PCR reads. The table lists roughly 440,000 distinct CDR3 sequences, roughly 15% of them singletons. Time point described: newly diagnosed GD, antithyroid drugs for less than 3 months. The TCR library used RNA extracted from PBMCs. The CDR3 has 15 residues. Germline-derived CDR1 and CDR2 are DFQATT and SNEGSKA (reference sequence). With V trimmed by 7 bases and J by 2 bases, 8 bases remained unmatched. Separately, the same data were catalogued under a study of T cells in Graves' hyperthyroidism and ophthalmopathy.

This chain uses TRBV20-1 with TRBJ2-3, with 11 bases identical to TRBD2. The material sequenced was peripheral blood mononuclear cells (PBMCs), taken at new diagnosis, from a patient treated with antithyroid drugs. This receptor was taken from a woman between 18 and 30 years old with Graves disease. The DNA for the CDR3 is TGCAGTGTACGAGGGACTAGCGGCTACACAGATACGCAGTATTTT. It encodes CSVRGTSGYTDTQYF.